The entry below describes one TCR beta chain. The record originates from a study of T cell changes during pregnancy in multiple sclerosis. From germline, CDR1 is MNHEY and CDR2 SVGAGI. The CDR3 totals 14 residues. V was clipped by 4 bases and J by 2 bases, with 9 bases between them. Repertoires were generated with immunoSEQ multiplex PCR, while TCRdb's copy carries only in-frame clones and drops some. The table lists fewer than 85,000 clones, over 75% of them singletons. The chain carries TRBV6-5 and TRBJ1-3; D perhaps matches TRBD1 (6 bases). The TCR comes from a female donor with multiple sclerosis, enrolled in a pregnancy study. The material was peripheral blood, obtained before pregnancy. The CDR3 sequence: CASSFRTAGNTIYF. The CDR3 DNA sequence: TGTGCCAGCAGTTTTCGGACAGCTGGAAACACCATATATTTT.